These 19 T cell receptor beta chains were sequenced from one sample in a study of blood T cell repertoires in COVID-19 (dated by TCRdb to 2020 to 2022). Library creation used the immunoSEQ multiplex PCR assay. TCRdb retrieved this table from immuneACCESS and kept in-frame rearrangements only. Not all clones are present; in checked studies, unresolved V genes account for under half, and no reason is known for the remainder. The sample table shows roughly 60,000 clones, and roughly 84% are seen once. 10% of the sample is taken by the ten largest. Sample: peripheral blood. All receptors come from a man aged 45-65 years with COVID-19, enrolled during active disease.

The chain recombines TRBV28 with TRBJ2-3, with D uncertain. Per the germline V gene, CDR1 is MDHEN and CDR2 is SYDVKM. CDR3 length: 12 residues. V dropped 4 bases and J dropped 3 bases, with 5 bases sitting between them. The CDR3 region is CASSSITDTQYF. CDR3 bases: TGTGCCAGCAGTTCCATTACAGATACGCAGTATTTT.

This chain joins TRBV19 and TRBJ1-1; D is possibly TRBD1 (5 bases). Trimming shortened V by 8 bases and J by 11 bases, and 24 bases separated the two germline ends. The germline V gene has CDR1 LNHDA and CDR2 SQIVND (reference sequence). The CDR3 totals 14 residues. The CDR3 region is CASRARDEGLLAFF. The CDR3 DNA sequence: TGTGCCAGTCGAGCGCGGGACGAGGGGCTATTGGCTTTCTTT.

The chain employs TRBV20-1 and TRBJ2-7; TRBD1 matches at 12 bases. The V gene's germline CDR1 is DFQATT and CDR2 SNEGSKA (reference sequence). V lost 3 bases and J lost 6; bases outside the gene matches: 6. The CDR3 has 14 amino acids. CDR3 sequence: CSASFGTGGLEQYF. CDR3 DNA sequence: TGCAGTGCTAGTTTCGGGACAGGGGGCCTCGAGCAGTACTTC.

The gene calls are TRBV30 and TRBJ2-7; D uncertain. Germline values: CDR1 GTSNPN, CDR2 SVGIG (reference sequence). Trimming shortened V by 0 bases and J by 0 bases, and 9 bases separated the two germline ends. CDR3 length equals 14 residues. CDR3 nucleotide sequence: TGTGCCTGGAGTGTACTACTGGCCTCCTACGAGCAGTACTTC. The encoded protein is CAWSVLLASYEQYF.

The chain links TRBV6-5 to TRBJ2-7; TRBD1 aligns across 7 bases. Unmatched junction bases numbered 6, after V lost 6 bases and J lost 7 bases. There are 12 residues in the CDR3. The V gene's germline CDR1 is MNHEY and CDR2 SVGAGI. The CDR3 nucleotides read TGTGCCAGCAGCCGGACAGGTGGGGAGCAGTACTTC. Translation: CASSRTGGEQYF.

The chain links TRBV7-2 to TRBJ1-5; TRBD1 matches at 7 bases. This CDR3 comprises 13 residues. V lost 3 bases, J lost 6 bases, and 2 bases stayed unmatched. From germline, CDR1 is SGHTA and CDR2 FQGNSA. For the CDR3, the DNA is TGTGCCAGCAGCTTGACAGGGCCTCAGCCCCAGCATTTT. Translated, it gives CASSLTGPQPQHF. The whole variable domain, remainder taken from reference TRBV7-2 and TRBJ1-5, is GAGVSQSPSNKVTEKGKDVELRCDPISGHTALYWYRQSLGQGLEFLIYFQGNSAPDKSGLPSDRFSAERTGGSVSTLTIQRTQQEDSAVYLCASSLTGPQPQHFGDGTRLSIL.

The V gene is TRBV6-5, the J gene TRBJ1-5, with 8 nucleotides matching TRBD1. V lost 7 bases to trimming and J lost 2 bases; unmatched junction nucleotides: 4. CDR1 MNHEY and CDR2 SVGAGI come from the germline V gene. The CDR3 extends over 14 amino acids. The CDR3 DNA follows: TGTGCCAGCACCCCGGGACAGGGCAATCAGCCCCAGCATTTT. Amino acid sequence: CASTPGQGNQPQHF.

CDR3 sequence: CASSPRAGGDYGYTF. The CDR3 DNA reads as TGTGCCAGCTCACCAAGGGCAGGGGGAGACTATGGCTACACCTTC. The genes are TRBV18 and TRBJ1-2; 7 nucleotides line up with TRBD1. Trimming removed 2 bases from V and 3 bases from J; junction bases left unmatched: 6. The CDR3 is 15 amino acids. Germline V CDR1 and CDR2: KGHSH, LQKENI.

This rearrangement joins TRBV5-5 to TRBJ2-3; D is unclear. Trimming removed 4 bases at V and 5 bases at J, with 5 bases between. The CDR3 sequence is 11 residues long. CDR1 and CDR2 from the germline V gene are SGHKS and YYEKEE (reference sequence). In nucleotides, the CDR3 is TGTGCCAGCAGCCTGCGAGATACGCAGTATTTT. This gives the protein CASSLRDTQYF.

A single count supports this clone. The chain links TRBV6-1 to TRBJ2-2, with 9 bases identical to TRBD1. Looked up from germline, CDR1 is MNHNS and CDR2 is SASEGT. The CDR3 consists of 16 residues. The junction had 5 bases not matched to a gene; V was cut back by 2 bases and J by 4 bases. CDR3 bases: TGTGCCAGCAGTGAAACCGGGACAGGGCTCACCGGGGAGCTGTTTTTT. Translation gives CASSETGTGLTGELFF.

The rearrangement uses TRBV28 and TRBJ1-1; D not certain. Germline lookup yields CDR1 MDHEN and CDR2 SYDVKM. Trimming took off 5 bases at V and 5 bases at J, with 18 bases between the two ends. This CDR3 is 15 amino acids long. The CDR3 region has the DNA TGTGCCAGCAGTGTATCGCACCAGGAACGGACTGAAGCTTTCTTT. It yields the protein CASSVSHQERTEAFF.

The genes are TRBV5-5 and TRBJ2-7, with 12 bases that match TRBD2. Germline trimming cut 4 bases from V and 4 bases from J; bases unmatched to any gene: 3. Germline V gene sequence: CDR1 SGHKS, CDR2 YYEKEE (reference sequence). There are 14 residues in the CDR3. The CDR3 DNA sequence: TGTGCCAGCAGCGGGACTAGCGGGTTTTACGAGCAGTACTTC. Translating gives CASSGTSGFYEQYF.

The chain links TRBV12-3 or TRBV12-4 to TRBJ2-5; weak D call: TRBD1 (6 bases). The CDR3 spans 13 residues. Trimming took 7 bases from V and 4 from J, leaving 13 bases between them. The CDR3 here is CASKGHSGETQYF. In DNA form, the CDR3 reads TGTGCCAGCAAGGGACACTCCGGAGAGACCCAGTACTTC.

This chain uses TRBV9 with TRBJ1-2, with 10 bases aligning to TRBD1. The germline CDR1 and CDR2 sequences are SGDLS and YYNGEE. The CDR3 extends over 15 amino acids. V lost 3 bases and J lost 2; bases outside the gene matches: 4. The CDR3 region is CASSAGTGDNYGYTF. The CDR3 DNA sequence: TGTGCCAGCAGCGCCGGGACAGGGGACAACTATGGCTACACCTTC.

The chain has TRBV30 and TRBJ2-5, with a weak D call TRBD1 (5 bases). The CDR3 runs 12 residues. In germline, CDR1 is GTSNPN, CDR2 SVGIG (reference sequence). The V and J ends lost 2 bases and 7 bases respectively, with 11 bases between them. CDR3 protein: CAWSTRVGTQYF. The CDR3 region has the DNA TGTGCCTGGAGTACCAGGGTGGGGACCCAGTACTTC.

V gene TRBV5-1 combines with J gene TRBJ2-5; 8 bases line up with TRBD1. The junction had 11 bases not matched to a gene; V was cut back by 5 bases and J by 5 bases. The germline V gene encodes CDR1 SGHRS and CDR2 YFSETQ. The CDR3 length is 15 residues. Here the CDR3 DNA reads TGCGCCAGCAGGGGACCAGGGGGCCAGGGGGAGACCCAGTACTTC. This sequence encodes CASRGPGGQGETQYF.

CDR3 in amino acids: CASEQGRGQPQHF. The CDR3 DNA reads TGTGCCTCGGAGCAGGGGAGGGGTCAGCCCCAGCATTTT. The V and J genes are TRBV24-1 and TRBJ1-5, with a tentative D call TRBD1 (6 bases). V lost 12 bases, J lost 6 bases, and 17 bases lay in between. In germline, CDR1 is KGHDR, CDR2 SFDVKD. This CDR3 is 13 amino acids long.

The chain is built from TRBV19 and TRBJ1-5; TRBD1 matches 11 bases. V gave up 5 bases and J gave up 2 bases; unmatched junction bases: 11. CDR1 is LNHDA, CDR2 SQIVND, per germline (reference sequence). This CDR3 spans 18 amino acids. The CDR3 protein is CASSPQDRGQRGNQPQHF. The CDR3 DNA follows: TGTGCCAGTAGTCCCCAGGACAGGGGGCAGCGGGGCAATCAGCCCCAGCATTTT.

The rearrangement joins TRBV7-9 to TRBJ1-1; D remains unclear. The CDR3 runs to 13 residues. Looked up from germline, CDR1 is SEHNR and CDR2 is FQNEAQ (reference sequence). Trimming removed 3 bases at V and 1 base at J, with 6 bases between. CDR3 nucleotide sequence: TGTGCCAGCAGCTTGGTAGCGAACACTGAAGCTTTCTTT. This translates into CASSLVANTEAFF.